This T cell receptor (beta chain) is from a study of cytotoxic CD8 clonotypes in ibrutinib-treated CLL. Broader study findings: With treatment, public clonotypes, which were uncommon, either contracted or remained stable.

The CDR3 is 15 amino acids. V lost 0 bases, J lost 1 base, and 11 bases lay in between. The germline gives CDR1 SGHNT, CDR2 YYREEE (reference sequence). Comments on this clone: Its antigen remains unidentified.

The repertoire was sequenced with immunoSEQ multiplex PCR; TCRdb's copy has only in-frame clones and lacks some. The data show approximately 45,000 clones, roughly two thirds seen once. The starting material was PBMCs, obtained after 12 months of ibrutinib treatment. The TCR comes from a human donor with chronic lymphocytic leukemia. J is TRBJ2-7 and V is TRBV5-4; D ambiguous. Here the CDR3 reads CASSLEPGRSYEQYF. CDR3 bases: TGTGCCAGCAGCTTGGAACCCGGACGATCCTACGAGCAGTACTTC.